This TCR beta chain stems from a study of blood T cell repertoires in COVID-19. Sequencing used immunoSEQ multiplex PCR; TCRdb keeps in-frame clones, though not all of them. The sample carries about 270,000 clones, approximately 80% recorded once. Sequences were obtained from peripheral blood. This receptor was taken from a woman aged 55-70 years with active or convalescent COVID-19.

The CDR3 protein is CASSWDTSYNSPLHF. CDR3 coding DNA: TGTGCCAGCAGTTGGGACACCTCCTATAATTCACCCCTCCACTTT. The chain combines TRBV6-5 with TRBJ1-6, with D maybe TRBD1 (6 bases). The germline V and J ends were trimmed by 4 bases and 0 bases, with 7 bases remaining between them. Germline V lookup: CDR1 MNHEY, CDR2 SVGAGI. The CDR3 covers 15 residues.